The 10 T cell receptor beta chains in this list originate from one sample, sequenced in a study of T cell responses to AZD1222 COVID-19 vaccine. Clones were sequenced by immunoSEQ multiplex PCR, and TCRdb holds only the in-frame ones, with some missing. In the table there are about 89,000 clones, around nine tenths of which are singletons. The material was peripheral blood, obtained on day 0 of MenACWY control vaccination. The receptors originated from an adult in good health.

The chain uses TRBV7-9 and TRBJ2-2; tentatively, D is TRBD1 or TRBD2 (6 bases each). This CDR3 is built from 16 residues. V was shortened by 7 bases and J by 6 bases, with 21 bases between the two germline ends. Germline V CDR1 and CDR2: SEHNR, FQNEAQ (reference sequence). The CDR3 protein is CASTTGIPSSAGELFF. As DNA, the CDR3 is TGTGCCAGCACAACAGGGATCCCATCTAGCGCCGGGGAGCTGTTTTTT. The whole variable domain, filled in from reference TRBV7-9 and TRBJ2-2, reads DTGVSQNPRHKITKRGQNVTFRCDPISEHNRLYWYRQTLGQGPEFLTYFQNEAQLEKSRLLSDRFSAERPKGSFSTLEIQRTEQGDSAMYLCASTTGIPSSAGELFFGEGSRLTVL.

The rearrangement links TRBV9 to TRBJ2-2; D not certain. Per germline, CDR1 SGDLS and CDR2 YYNGEE. The CDR3 length is 15 residues. Trimming left V 0 bases short and J 6 bases short, with 12 bases between. The CDR3 DNA sequence: TGTGCCAGCAGCGTAGGTGGTGTCCCTGCCGGGGAGCTGTTTTTT. Translating gives CASSVGGVPAGELFF. The full variable domain, in which reference TRBV9 and TRBJ2-2 provide the parts outside the CDR3, is DSGVTQTPKHLITATGQRVTLRCSPRSGDLSVYWYQQSLDQGLQFLIQYYNGEERAKGNILERFSAQQFPDLHSELNLSSLELGDSALYFCASSVGGVPAGELFFGEGSRLTVL.

The V call is TRBV7-6, the J call TRBJ2-2, with D hard to call. The V end lost 2 bases, the J end lost 2 bases, and 15 bases lay between the germline ends. This CDR3 is 17 amino acids long. The germline V gene has CDR1 SGHVS and CDR2 FNYEAQ. CDR3 sequence (DNA): TGTGCCAGCAGCTTATTTGGGGATAGACCTAACACCGGGGAGCTGTTTTTT. Translation: CASSLFGDRPNTGELFF. The whole variable domain, filled in from reference TRBV7-6 and TRBJ2-2, reads GAGVSQSPRYKVTKRGQDVALRCDPISGHVSLYWYRQALGQGPEFLTYFNYEAQQDKSGLPNDRFSAERPEGSISTLTIQRTEQRDSAMYRCASSLFGDRPNTGELFFGEGSRLTVL.

The V gene is TRBV11-2, the J gene TRBJ1-1; D call uncertain. The CDR3 runs to 15 residues. V lost 1 base, J lost 1 base, and 10 bases lay in between. Germline V gene sequence: CDR1 SGHAT, CDR2 FQNNGV. The CDR3 DNA is TGTGCCAGCAGCTTAGTTTTGGGCTCGAACACTGAAGCTTTCTTT. Amino acids: CASSLVLGSNTEAFF.

The table lists this clone with a count of one. The rearrangement joins TRBV6-5 to TRBJ2-3, with D hard to call. The germline V gene has CDR1 MNHEY and CDR2 SVGAGI. CDR3 length: 14 amino acids. The ends were cut back, 4 bases at V and 3 bases at J, with 11 bases in the middle. The CDR3, as DNA: TGTGCCAGCAGTTCCCTCCTCAGGACAGATACGCAGTATTTT. This translates into CASSSLLRTDTQYF.

V is TRBV10-1 and J is TRBJ2-1; a weak D match, TRBD2 (5 bases). Germline V gene sequence: CDR1 WNHNN, CDR2 SYGVQD (reference sequence). Deletions cut 0 bases from V and 6 bases from J, with 15 bases between. The CDR3 contains 16 residues. The CDR3 loop reads CASSESADSEGNEQFF. The CDR3 DNA follows: TGCGCCAGCAGTGAGTCGGCGGACTCCGAGGGCAATGAGCAGTTCTTC.

The chain combines TRBV2 with TRBJ1-1, with TRBD1 matching 7 bases. Germline values: CDR1 SNHLY, CDR2 FYNNEI. V shed 0 bases, J shed 5 bases, and the junction held 6 bases outside the gene matches. The CDR3 covers 15 residues. The CDR3 sequence: CASSEALQGVTEAFF. The CDR3 region has the DNA TGTGCCAGCAGTGAAGCGCTTCAGGGGGTGACTGAAGCTTTCTTT. Drawing the rest from reference TRBV2 and TRBJ1-1, the complete variable domain is EPEVTQTPSHQVTQMGQEVILRCVPISNHLYFYWYRQILGQKVEFLVSFYNNEISEKSEIFDDQFSVERPDGSNFTLKIRSTKLEDSAMYFCASSEALQGVTEAFFGQGTRLTVV.

V usage is TRBV5-1 and J usage is TRBJ2-3, with D perhaps matching TRBD2 (5 bases). The length of the CDR3 is 16 residues. The V end lost 4 bases, the J end lost 6 bases, and 21 bases lay between the germline ends. Germline V CDR1 and CDR2: SGHRS, YFSETQ. The CDR3 bases are TGCGCCAGCAGCACAGAGGGCGGGCCCCCTCCGGATACGCAGTATTTT. Residues: CASSTEGGPPPDTQYF.

This chain connects TRBV4-2 to TRBJ1-3, with D possibly TRBD1 on 5 matching bases. Germline values: CDR1 LGHNA, CDR2 YNFKEQ. This CDR3 is 15 amino acids long. Trimming left V 1 base short and J 2 bases short, with 9 bases between. CDR3 sequence: CASSQVGVPGNTIYF. Here the CDR3 DNA reads TGTGCCAGCAGCCAAGTGGGGGTCCCTGGAAACACCATATATTTT.

The chain is built from TRBV27 and TRBJ1-3, with D uncertain. From germline, CDR1 is MNHEY and CDR2 SMNVEV (reference sequence). V was trimmed by 3 bases and J by 0 bases, leaving 15 bases between them. The length of the CDR3 is 17 residues. Written as DNA, the CDR3 is TGTGCCAGCAGTTTCCGAAAGCTCCGCATCTCTGGAAACACCATATATTTT. Protein sequence: CASSFRKLRISGNTIYF.